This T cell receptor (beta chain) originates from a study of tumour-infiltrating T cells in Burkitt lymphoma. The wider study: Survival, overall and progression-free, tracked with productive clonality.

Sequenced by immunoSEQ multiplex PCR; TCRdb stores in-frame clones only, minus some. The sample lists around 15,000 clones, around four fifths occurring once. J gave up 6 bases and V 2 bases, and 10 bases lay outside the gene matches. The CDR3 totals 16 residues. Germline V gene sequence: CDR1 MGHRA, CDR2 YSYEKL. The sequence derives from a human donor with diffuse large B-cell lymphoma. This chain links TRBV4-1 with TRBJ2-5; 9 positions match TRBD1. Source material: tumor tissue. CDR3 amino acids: CASSQTLQGARKTQYF. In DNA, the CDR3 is TGCGCCAGCAGCCAAACCCTACAGGGGGCCAGGAAGACCCAGTACTTC.